The present T cell receptor (beta chain) was sequenced within a study of cytomegalovirus exposure and HLA in healthy donors. Study summary: Tens of millions of unique TCRs, all from HLA-typed donors, were included in an early release of the data. General study points: Several of the most significant clusters appeared, in a later analysis, to be linked to common viral pathogens. Presence/absence results assume similar sequencing depth per donor, which may not hold.

The donors were healthy bone marrow donors. PCR used 60 Vbeta primers and 13 Jbeta primers. Produced via immunoSEQ multiplex PCR; TCRdb's table is partial and in-frame only. The sample yields some 190,000 clones, 74% seen once. As for this clone: Antigen: not known.

Trimming cost V 6 bases and J 4 bases; bases outside gene matches: 7. The CDR3 is 14 residues long. Germline V gene data show CDR1 as KGHSH and CDR2 as LQKENI. The chain recombines TRBV18 with TRBJ2-7, with 9 bases fitting TRBD1. Material: PBMCs. This TCR came from a woman in her thirties in good health and CMV-seropositive. CDR3 nucleotide sequence: TGTGCCAGCTCGGCACAGGGGGCTAATTACGAGCAGTACTTC. Translating it yields CASSAQGANYEQYF. The whole variable domain, filled in from reference TRBV18 and TRBJ2-7, reads NAGVMQNPRHLVRRRGQEARLRCSPMKGHSHVYWYRQLPEEGLKFMVYLQKENIIDESGMPKERFSAEFPKEGPSILRIQQVVRGDSAAYFCASSAQGANYEQYFGPGTRLTVT.